The clone carrying this T cell receptor (beta chain) has ten or more counts. Building of the TCR beta libraries involved iRepertoire HTBI primers and Arm-PCR of CDR3 regions. Per the study methods: Across all samples, about 59 TRBV segments and 11 to 15 TRBJ segments were identified. One entry per CDR3 protein results from TCRdb running MiXCR on the multiplex PCR reads. The V and J calls and clone size come from TCRdb's table, not from the authors' own analysis. The data show 500,000 to 700,000 distinct CDR3 sequences, with about 15% seen just once and around 19% held by the top ten. This specimen belongs to a study of regulatory T cells in long-lasting Graves disease. The time point here: newly diagnosed GD, antithyroid drugs for less than 3 months. PBMCs were the source of the RNA used for TCR sequencing. Unmatched junction bases numbered 10, after V lost 6 bases and J lost 3 bases. The CDR3 loop spans 15 amino acids. Per the germline V gene, CDR1 is WSHSY and CDR2 is SAAADI.

The same data also went into a second study, on T cells in Graves' hyperthyroidism and ophthalmopathy. According to that study: Hyperthyroidism of Graves' type that showed no ophthalmopathy progression within 18 months was stable. Within blood appeared most thyroid clonotypes that had expanded above 0.001.

This clonotype was obtained from a woman in her twenties or thirties with Graves disease. The input for sequencing was peripheral blood mononuclear cells (PBMCs), taken at new diagnosis, from a patient treated with antithyroid drugs. The chain recombines TRBV10-2 with TRBJ2-7; 8 bases align to TRBD1. The DNA of the CDR3 is TGCGCCAGCAGGCGCGGACAGGGCCGAGACTACGAGCAGTACTTC. This translates into CASRRGQGRDYEQYF.